Below, 11 T cell receptor beta chains from the same sample are listed, as sequenced in a study of CD8 T cells in ankylosing spondylitis. Each CDR3 protein gets one entry after TCRdb re-called the 5' RACE reads with MiXCR. Of 200,000 to 250,000 distinct CDR3 sequences in the sample, around a quarter were seen once. The sequencing input was blood, either unsorted or a sorted T cell fraction (not recorded which). The source of these receptors is a male donor with ankylosing spondylitis or in good health (not recorded which).

This clonotype has at least ten counts. V gene TRBV28 combines with J gene TRBJ2-3; D is unresolved. V gave up 3 bases and J gave up 10 bases, with 11 bases separating them. The germline CDR1 and CDR2 sequences are MDHEN and SYDVKM. This CDR3 has 12 residues. The CDR3 region has the DNA TGTGCCAGCAGTTTCGAAAGAAAGGCGCAGTATTTT. As protein: CASSFERKAQYF.

The table lists this clonotype with many counts. The chain carries TRBV20-1 and TRBJ2-4, with 9 nucleotides matching TRBD1. This CDR3 has 20 amino acids. V lost 1 base to trimming and J lost 2 bases; unmatched junction nucleotides: 18. Germline V gene lookup returns CDR1 DFQATT and CDR2 SNEGSKA (reference sequence). CDR3 in amino acids: CSARAQQGQGASGTKNIQYF. The CDR3 region has the DNA TGCAGTGCTAGAGCTCAGCAGGGACAGGGAGCGAGTGGGACCAAAAACATTCAGTACTTC.

This chain connects TRBV27 to TRBJ2-7; D is uncertain. The CDR3 length is 14 residues. V was pared by 5 bases and J by 3 bases, with 14 bases between. The germline V gene has CDR1 MNHEY and CDR2 SMNVEV (reference sequence). The CDR3 DNA is TGTGCCAGCAGTCAGGCAGAAGGTCTCTACGAGCAGTACTTC. Residues: CASSQAEGLYEQYF.

The rearrangement links TRBV27 to TRBJ2-1; TRBD2 matches 13 bases. The V gene end was trimmed by 6 bases and the J gene end by 0 bases; junction bases not matched to a gene: 8. CDR1 is MNHEY and CDR2 is SMNVEV in the germline V gene (reference sequence). The CDR3 totals 18 residues. CDR3 protein: CASRSGLAGVTSYNEQFF. The CDR3 DNA reads as TGTGCCAGCAGATCCGGACTAGCGGGAGTCACCTCCTACAATGAGCAGTTCTTC.

The chain couples TRBV20-1 to TRBJ2-2; 9 positions match TRBD2. This CDR3 is built from 15 residues. Germline trimming cut 0 bases from V and 2 bases from J; bases unmatched to any gene: 1. Per germline, CDR1 DFQATT and CDR2 SNEGSKA (reference sequence). The CDR3 sequence: CSARELAGNTGELFF. The DNA of the CDR3 is TGCAGTGCTAGAGAACTAGCGGGTAACACCGGGGAGCTGTTTTTT.

This clonotype was seen many times. The CDR3 DNA sequence: TGCAGTGAGTACGGGGATGGCACAGATACGCAGTATTTT. As protein: CSEYGDGTDTQYF. V usage is TRBV20-1 and J usage is TRBJ2-3, with D perhaps matching TRBD2 (5 bases). Germline loops: CDR1 DFQATT, CDR2 SNEGSKA (reference sequence). V lost 7 bases and J 1 base, leaving 12 bases between the germline ends. This CDR3 has 13 amino acids.

The rearrangement uses TRBV7-6 and TRBJ2-7; D call uncertain. Germline values: CDR1 SGHVS, CDR2 FNYEAQ. The V end was cut by 1 base, the J end by 0 bases, with 10 bases between. This CDR3 has 15 residues. Here the CDR3 DNA reads TGTGCCAGCAGCTTAGTGACGGGTGGCTCCTACGAGCAGTACTTC. It codes for CASSLVTGGSYEQYF.

This clonotype was counted ten times or more. The chain employs TRBV5-1 and TRBJ1-3, with D maybe TRBD1 (5 bases). CDR1 SGHRS and CDR2 YFSETQ come from the germline V gene. V dropped 1 base and J dropped 0 bases, with 8 bases sitting between them. The CDR3 extends over 15 amino acids. CDR3 DNA: TGCGCCAGCAGCTTGAGCAGGGACTCTGGAAACACCATATATTTT. This gives the protein CASSLSRDSGNTIYF.

CDR3 DNA: TGTGCCAGCCGGGACAGGGTGTCAGATACGCAGTATTTT. It yields the protein CASRDRVSDTQYF. The chain joins TRBV6-1 to TRBJ2-3, with 9 bases that match TRBD1. Per the germline V gene, CDR1 is MNHNS and CDR2 is SASEGT. The CDR3 totals 13 residues. The junction had 4 bases not matched to a gene; V was cut back by 8 bases and J by 4 bases.

The J gene is TRBJ2-7, the V gene TRBV20-1; a possible D gene is TRBD1 (6 bases). CDR1 and CDR2 (germline): DFQATT, SNEGSKA (reference sequence). CDR3 size: 13 residues. With 2 bases removed from V and 7 bases from J, the gap between germline ends came to 15 bases. The CDR3 sequence: CSARFQGHGEQYF. The CDR3 coding sequence is TGCAGTGCTAGATTTCAGGGACATGGTGAGCAGTACTTC.

This clonotype was found a few times. J is TRBJ2-2 and V is TRBV20-1; 8 bases map to TRBD2. V lost 6 bases and J lost 5; bases outside the gene matches: 5. The V gene's germline CDR1 is DFQATT and CDR2 SNEGSKA (reference sequence). This CDR3 region has 13 residues. The CDR3 coding sequence is TGCAGTGCGGCCGGGACTAGAACCGGGGAGCTGTTTTTT. Its translation: CSAAGTRTGELFF.